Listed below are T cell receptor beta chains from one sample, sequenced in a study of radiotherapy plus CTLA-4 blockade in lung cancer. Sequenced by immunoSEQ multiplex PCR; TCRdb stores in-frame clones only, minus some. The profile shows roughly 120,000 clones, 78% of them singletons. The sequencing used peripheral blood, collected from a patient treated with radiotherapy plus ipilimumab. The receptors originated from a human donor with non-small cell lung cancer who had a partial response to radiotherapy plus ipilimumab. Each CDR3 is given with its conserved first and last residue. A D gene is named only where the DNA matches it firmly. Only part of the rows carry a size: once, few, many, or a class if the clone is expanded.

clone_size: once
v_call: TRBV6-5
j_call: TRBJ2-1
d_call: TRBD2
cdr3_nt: TGTGCCAGCATCCGGGTAGCGGGGGGCCTGGATGAGCAGTTCTTC
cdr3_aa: CASIRVAGGLDEQFF

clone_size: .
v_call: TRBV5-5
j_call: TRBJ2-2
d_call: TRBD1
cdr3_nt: TGTGCCAGCAGCCTCCGGGACAGGGTAAACGGGGAGCTGTTTTTT
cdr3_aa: CASSLRDRVNGELFF

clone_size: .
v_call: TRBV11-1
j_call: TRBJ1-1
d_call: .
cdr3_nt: TGTGCCAGCAGCTTGGGGGGACGGCACACTGAAGCTTTCTTT
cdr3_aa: CASSLGGRHTEAFF

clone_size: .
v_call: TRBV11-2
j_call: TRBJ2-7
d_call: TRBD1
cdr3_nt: TGTGCCAGCAGCTTTGGGACAGGGGGACGGTACGAGCAGTACTTC
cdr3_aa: CASSFGTGGRYEQYF

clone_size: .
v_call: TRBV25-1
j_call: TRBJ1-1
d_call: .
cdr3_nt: TGTGCCAGCAGTGATTACAGAGACACTGAAGCTTTCTTT
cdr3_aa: CASSDYRDTEAFF

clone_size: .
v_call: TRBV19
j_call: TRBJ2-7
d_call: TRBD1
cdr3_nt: TGTGCCAGTAGTCGCGACAGGGCGAGCTCCTACGAGCAGTACTTC
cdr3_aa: CASSRDRASSYEQYF

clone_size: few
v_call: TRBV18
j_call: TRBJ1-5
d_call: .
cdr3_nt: TGTGCCAGCTCACCGACATTTACGGACAATCAGCCCCAGCATTTT
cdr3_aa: CASSPTFTDNQPQHF

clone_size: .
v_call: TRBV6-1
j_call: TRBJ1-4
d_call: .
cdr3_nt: TGTGCCAGCAGTGAATTGTTGAGCCATTCGCTGTTTTTT
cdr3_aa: CASSELLSHSLFF

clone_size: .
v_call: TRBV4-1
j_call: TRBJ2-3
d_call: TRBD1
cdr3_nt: TGCGCCAGCAGCCAAGAAGCTTCTTTTCGACAGGGAGATACGCAGTATTTT
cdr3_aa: CASSQEASFRQGDTQYF

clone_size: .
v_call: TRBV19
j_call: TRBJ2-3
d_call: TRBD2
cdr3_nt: TGTGCCAGTAGGGAAAGTAGCGGGAGGTTAAATACGCAGTATTTT
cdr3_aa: CASRESSGRLNTQYF

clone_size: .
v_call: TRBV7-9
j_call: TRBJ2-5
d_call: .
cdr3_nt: TGTGCCAGCAGCTATACTCAAGAGACCCAGTACTTC
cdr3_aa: CASSYTQETQYF

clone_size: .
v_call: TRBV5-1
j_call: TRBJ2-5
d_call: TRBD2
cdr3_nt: TGCGCCAGCAGCCCGTGGACTAGGGAGGAAGAGACCCAGTACTTC
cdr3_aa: CASSPWTREEETQYF

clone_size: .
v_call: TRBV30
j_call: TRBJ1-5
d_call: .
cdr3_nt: TGTGCCTGGAGTGCAGGGAGCAATCAGCCCCAGCATTTT
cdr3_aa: CAWSAGSNQPQHF

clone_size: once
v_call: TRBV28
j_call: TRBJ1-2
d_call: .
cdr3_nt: TGTGCCAGCTTAGATATTGCGACTAACTATGGCTACACCTTC
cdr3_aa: CASLDIATNYGYTF

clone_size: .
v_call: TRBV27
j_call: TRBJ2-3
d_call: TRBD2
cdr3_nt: TGTGCCAGCAGTTACGGTAGCGGGAGCCCAGATACGCAGTATTTT
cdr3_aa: CASSYGSGSPDTQYF

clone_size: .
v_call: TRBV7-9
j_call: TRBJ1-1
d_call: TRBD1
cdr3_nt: TGTGCCAGCAGATCGGGACAGTACACTGAAGCTTTCTTT
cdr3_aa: CASRSGQYTEAFF

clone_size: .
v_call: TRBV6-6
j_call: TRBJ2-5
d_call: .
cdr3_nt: TGTGCCAGCAGCATAGCGGCAGGGGGACAAGAGACCCAGTACTTC
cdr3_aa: CASSIAAGGQETQYF

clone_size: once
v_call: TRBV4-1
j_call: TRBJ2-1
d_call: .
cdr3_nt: TGCGCCAGCAGCCAAGTGGGTAGCGCGAACTCCTACAATGAGCAGTTCTTC
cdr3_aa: CASSQVGSANSYNEQFF

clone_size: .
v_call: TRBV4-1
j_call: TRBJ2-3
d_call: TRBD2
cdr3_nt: TGCGCCAGCAGCCAAGATCGGAGGACTAGTGTGTATTTT
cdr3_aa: CASSQDRRTSVYF

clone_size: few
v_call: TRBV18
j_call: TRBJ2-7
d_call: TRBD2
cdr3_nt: TGTGCCAGCTCACCAAAACCGGGACTAGCGGAATCCTACGAGCAGTACTTC
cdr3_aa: CASSPKPGLAESYEQYF

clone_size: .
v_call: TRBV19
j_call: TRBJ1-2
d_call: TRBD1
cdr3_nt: TGTGCCAGTGGGAGAACAGGGGTACCCATCCCCTATGGCTACACCTTC
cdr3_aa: CASGRTGVPIPYGYTF

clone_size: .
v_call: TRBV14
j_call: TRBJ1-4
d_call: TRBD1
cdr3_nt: TGTGCCAGCAGCCTCTCCCCGGGACAGGGTCTGTTTTTT
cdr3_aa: CASSLSPGQGLFF

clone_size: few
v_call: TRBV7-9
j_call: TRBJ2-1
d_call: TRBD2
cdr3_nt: TGTGCCAGCAGCTCGGGACTAATTGAGCAGTTCTTC
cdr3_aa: CASSSGLIEQFF

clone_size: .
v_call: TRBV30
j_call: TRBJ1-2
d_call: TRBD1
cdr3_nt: TGTGCCTGGGGCCGGGACAGGGGCTATGGCTACACCTTC
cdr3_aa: CAWGRDRGYGYTF